Following are 8 T cell receptor beta chains from one sample sequenced in a study of T cells in Graves' hyperthyroidism and ophthalmopathy. TCR beta CDR3 regions were amplified from RNA transcripts. During a first-round RT-PCR of the TCR CDR3, the HTBI primer set was used. MiXCR, applied by TCRdb to the multiplex PCR reads, yields one record per CDR3 protein. This table holds more than 500,000 distinct CDR3 sequences, 13% to 15% found once. Sequencing was carried out using blood. The receptors stem from a woman aged 40 to 55 with Graves' hyperthyroidism.

This clonotype has ten or more counts. The V gene is TRBV28, the J gene TRBJ1-1; D possibly corresponds to TRBD1 (5 bases). Germline assignment: CDR1 MDHEN and CDR2 SYDVKM. Trimming took off 2 bases at V and 5 bases at J, with 18 bases between the two ends. The CDR3 has 16 amino acids. For the CDR3, the DNA is TGTGCCAGCAGTTTAAGATGGCAGGGATCACGGACTGAAGCTTTCTTT. Residues: CASSLRWQGSRTEAFF.

V is TRBV27 and J is TRBJ2-5, with 10 bases aligning to TRBD2. Unmatched junction bases numbered 3, after V lost 4 bases and J lost 4 bases. In germline, CDR1 is MNHEY, CDR2 SMNVEV (reference sequence). The CDR3 sequence is 14 residues long. The CDR3 DNA is TGTGCCAGCAGTTACCTAGCGGGAGTAGAGACCCAGTACTTC. This translates into CASSYLAGVETQYF.

This clonotype was counted many times. V usage is TRBV28 and J usage is TRBJ1-5; D possibly corresponds to TRBD1 (6 bases). This CDR3 region has 15 residues. The germline CDR1 and CDR2 sequences are MDHEN and SYDVKM. Between the trimmed V and J ends, which lost 5 bases and 3 bases, there was a span of 14 bases. CDR3 loop: CASSPADSLNQPQHF. The DNA of the CDR3 is TGTGCCAGCAGTCCAGCGGACAGCCTCAATCAGCCCCAGCATTTT.

V usage is TRBV19 and J usage is TRBJ2-5; D may be TRBD1 (6 bases). The germline CDR1 and CDR2 sequences are LNHDA and SQIVND (reference sequence). V was clipped by 3 bases and J by 4 bases, with 9 bases between them. This CDR3 is built from 13 residues. The CDR3 sequence is CASSIGTSETQYF. The CDR3 bases are TGTGCCAGTAGTATCGGGACATCAGAGACCCAGTACTTC.

This clonotype has a count of ten or more. V gene TRBV20-1 combines with J gene TRBJ1-2; a possible D gene is TRBD1 (5 bases). The CDR3 has 15 amino acids. V was cut by 3 bases and J by 8 bases, with 22 bases left in between. Germline assignment: CDR1 DFQATT and CDR2 SNEGSKA (reference sequence). CDR3 nucleotides: TGCAGTGCTAGGGATGCAGGGAGGGACGGCTTAGGCTACACCTTC. Its translation: CSARDAGRDGLGYTF.

This clonotype was detected ten times or more. The chain is built from TRBV20-1 and TRBJ1-1; a possible D gene is TRBD1 (5 bases). Trimming took 8 bases from V and 0 from J, leaving 13 bases between them. The CDR3 is 13 residues long. Germline CDR1 reads DFQATT; CDR2 reads SNEGSKA (reference sequence). CDR3 nucleotide sequence: TGCAGTACCTCCAGGGAATTGAACACTGAAGCTTTCTTT. Its protein product is CSTSRELNTEAFF.

V gene TRBV6-5 combines with J gene TRBJ2-7; D ambiguous. The CDR3 consists of 15 residues. Germline values: CDR1 MNHEY, CDR2 SVGAGI. With 3 bases removed from V and 0 bases from J, the gap between germline ends came to 12 bases. This chain's CDR3 is CASSYGGRSSYEQYF. In DNA form, the CDR3 reads TGTGCCAGCAGTTATGGCGGCCGGAGCTCCTACGAGCAGTACTTC.

This clonotype was counted at least ten times. This chain connects TRBV12-3 or TRBV12-4 to TRBJ1-5; D is ambiguous. The CDR3 sequence is 14 residues long. The V gene lost 2 bases and the J gene lost 0 bases, with 5 bases spanning the gap. The CDR3 DNA reads as TGTGCCAGCAGTTTACACCATAGCAATCAGCCCCAGCATTTT. Translating gives CASSLHHSNQPQHF.